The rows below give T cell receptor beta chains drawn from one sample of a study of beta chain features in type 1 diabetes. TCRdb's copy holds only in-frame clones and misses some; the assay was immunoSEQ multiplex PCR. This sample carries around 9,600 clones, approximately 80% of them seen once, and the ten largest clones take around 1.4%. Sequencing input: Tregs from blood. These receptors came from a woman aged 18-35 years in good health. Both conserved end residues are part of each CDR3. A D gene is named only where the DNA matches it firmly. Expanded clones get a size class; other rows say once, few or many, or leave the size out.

TGCGCCAGCAAGCAAGCGGGAGGGCCAGAAGAGACCCAGTACTTC,CASKQAGGPEETQYF,TRBD2,TRBV5-1,TRBJ2-5,once
TGTGCCAGCAGTGAAGCGCGTCCAGGGGCCCTTCTGAACACTGAAGCTTTCTTT,CASSEARPGALLNTEAFF,-,TRBV6-1,TRBJ1-1,-
TGCAGCGTCAGACGGGTTAATGAGCAGTTCTTC,CSVRRVNEQFF,-,TRBV29-1,TRBJ2-1,-
TGTGCCAGCAGCTTGGATGCGGGAGGCTCAGATACGCAGTATTTT,CASSLDAGGSDTQYF,TRBD2,TRBV5-6,TRBJ2-3,once
TGTGCCAGCAGTGAGTCGGGGACAGATACGCAGTATTTT,CASSESGTDTQYF,-,TRBV2,TRBJ2-3,-
TGTGCCAGCAAGACTAGCGGGAGCTACAATGAGCAGTTCTTC,CASKTSGSYNEQFF,TRBD2,TRBV6-1,TRBJ2-1,once
TGTGCCGGCAGTCCCGCGGTGGATCTGAACTATGGCTACACCTTC,CAGSPAVDLNYGYTF,-,TRBV2,TRBJ1-2,once
TGTGCCAGCAGTACCCCGACAGGGACTGGCTACACCTTC,CASSTPTGTGYTF,TRBD1,TRBV6-5,TRBJ1-2,-
TGTGCCAGCAGCGTCAGGGTCACCGGGGAGCTGTTTTTT,CASSVRVTGELFF,-,TRBV9,TRBJ2-2,-
TGTGCCTGGAAACGGGACAGGTGGATGGGCACTGAAGCTTTCTTT,CAWKRDRWMGTEAFF,TRBD1,TRBV30,TRBJ1-1,-
TGTGCCAGCAGTTACGACAGGTTTTCCTACGAGCAGTACTTC,CASSYDRFSYEQYF,-,TRBV6-5,TRBJ2-7,-
TGTGCCAGCAGCTCCAGGGTTTTGAACACTGAAGCTTTCTTT,CASSSRVLNTEAFF,-,TRBV5-4,TRBJ1-1,-
TGTGCCAGCAGACTGGGACTAGCCTCCTACAATGAGCAGTTCTTC,CASRLGLASYNEQFF,TRBD2,TRBV6-1,TRBJ2-1,-
TGCGCCAGCAGCTTTTTGGCGGGGAACACCGGGGAGCTGTTTTTT,CASSFLAGNTGELFF,-,TRBV5-1,TRBJ2-2,once
TGCGCCAGCAGCGAAGCTAGCGGGAGTTCCTACGAGCAGTACTTC,CASSEASGSSYEQYF,TRBD2,TRBV5-1,TRBJ2-7,-
TGCGCCAGCAGCCATCAACAGGGTACAGATACGCAGTATTTT,CASSHQQGTDTQYF,-,TRBV4-3,TRBJ2-3,-
TGTGCCAGCTCACCCGGACTGGAACAAGAGACCCAGTACTTC,CASSPGLEQETQYF,-,TRBV18,TRBJ2-5,few
TGTGCCTGGAGTGTACGAGACACCATATATTTT,CAWSVRDTIYF,-,TRBV30,TRBJ1-3,-
TGCAGTGCCCAGTATGGCGAGCAGTACTTC,CSAQYGEQYF,-,TRBV20-1,TRBJ2-7,-
TGCGCCAGCACTGGGGGGGACTCCTACGAGCAGTACTTC,CASTGGDSYEQYF,TRBD2,TRBV5-1,TRBJ2-7,-
TGTGCCAGCAGCTTGGTTAGCGGGAGTAGCACCTACGAGCAGTACTTC,CASSLVSGSSTYEQYF,TRBD2,TRBV5-5,TRBJ2-7,-
TGTGCCAGCCGTGGACAGGGAGGCACTGAAGCTTTCTTT,CASRGQGGTEAFF,TRBD1,TRBV7-6,TRBJ1-1,few
TGTGCCAGCAGCTTGGGGCCAGGGTCGTACAATGAGCAGTTCTTC,CASSLGPGSYNEQFF,-,TRBV7-9,TRBJ2-1,-
TGTGCCAGCAGCTTAGTCCGGGACACTGAAGCTTTCTTT,CASSLVRDTEAFF,-,TRBV7-8,TRBJ1-1,few
TGCGCCAGCAGCTACCACGCTTTGGGGAACCTTGGGCTAGCGAGCTCCTACGAGCAGTACTTC,CASSYHALGNLGLASSYEQYF,-,TRBV5-1,TRBJ2-7,-
TGTGCCAGTAGCCTACAGGGGACTAACTATGGCTACACCTTC,CASSLQGTNYGYTF,TRBD1,TRBV19,TRBJ1-2,few
TGCGCCAGCAGCTTAAGTGACACACCCTGGGATGAGCAGTTCTTC,CASSLSDTPWDEQFF,-,TRBV5-1,TRBJ2-1,-
TGCGCCAGCAGCCTTGGATTGAAGGGGGACGGCTACACCTTC,CASSLGLKGDGYTF,-,TRBV5-1,TRBJ1-2,-
TGTGCCAGCAGCCTACGACAGGCATACAATGAGCAGTTCTTC,CASSLRQAYNEQFF,-,TRBV14,TRBJ2-1,-
TGTGCCATCAGTGACGCTAGCGGGGGTAAAGATACGCAGTATTTT,CAISDASGGKDTQYF,TRBD2,TRBV10-3,TRBJ2-3,few
TGTGCCAGCACCCCCGCGAGGCGGTACCAAGAGACCCAGTACTTC,CASTPARRYQETQYF,-,TRBV7-9,TRBJ2-5,-
TGCGCCAGCAGCTTGGCAGACAGGGGAACCGGGGAGCTGTTTTTT,CASSLADRGTGELFF,TRBD1,TRBV5-1,TRBJ2-2,once
TGCAGCGTTGCAAGGACAACCTCTAGCACAGATACGCAGTATTTT,CSVARTTSSTDTQYF,-,TRBV29-1,TRBJ2-3,-
TGTGCCACCAGCAGAGATCTTGAGTCCGGCAATGAGCAGTTCTTC,CATSRDLESGNEQFF,-,TRBV15,TRBJ2-1,-
TGTGCCAGCAGTTTCCGGGGGAGCTCCTACAATGAGCAGTTCTTC,CASSFRGSSYNEQFF,-,TRBV28,TRBJ2-1,once
TGTGCCTGGACCTTGCGGGGGGGAAGGGAAACCGGGGAGCTGTTTTTT,CAWTLRGGRETGELFF,TRBD2,TRBV30,TRBJ2-2,-
TGTGCCAGCAGCTTAGGGCCTAGTCGTTCCTACAATGAGCAGTTCTTC,CASSLGPSRSYNEQFF,-,TRBV7-9,TRBJ2-1,-
TGCGCCAGCAGCTTGGATTGGCAGCGACCCTATAATGGCTACACCTTC,CASSLDWQRPYNGYTF,-,TRBV5-1,TRBJ1-2,-
TGTGCCAGCAGCGTTAGCGGGGGGGCTCATGAGCAGTTCTTC,CASSVSGGAHEQFF,TRBD2,TRBV7-3,TRBJ2-1,-
TGTGCCAGCAGTAGGGACAGGGTCTACGAGCAGTACTTC,CASSRDRVYEQYF,TRBD1,TRBV6-5,TRBJ2-7,-
TGTGCCAGCAGTGGTACAGGGGGACTCGAGCAGTACTTC,CASSGTGGLEQYF,TRBD1,TRBV25-1,TRBJ2-7,-
TGTGCCACCAGCAGAGAATATAGCGGGACCACCTACGAGCAGTACTTC,CATSREYSGTTYEQYF,TRBD2,TRBV15,TRBJ2-7,-
TGTGCCAGCACCAGACACACAGGGGACGCTTTCTTT,CASTRHTGDAFF,TRBD1,TRBV2,TRBJ1-1,-
TGCGCCAGCAGCCAACCCGGGACAGACTATAATGGCTACACCTTC,CASSQPGTDYNGYTF,TRBD1,TRBV4-1,TRBJ1-2,-
TGTGCCAGCAGGGCTAAACAGGGTGAAGCTTTCTTT,CASRAKQGEAFF,-,TRBV6-1,TRBJ1-1,few
TGTGCCAGCAGCCGAGGACAGGGGGTTCTAGATGAGCAGTTCTTC,CASSRGQGVLDEQFF,TRBD1,TRBV11-2,TRBJ2-1,-
TGTGCCAGTAGTAACCTCCGGGACAGACCTTCCTACGAGCAGTACTTC,CASSNLRDRPSYEQYF,TRBD1,TRBV19,TRBJ2-7,-